At least ten counts were recorded for the clone carrying this T cell receptor beta chain. Its antigen remains unidentified. Unique molecular identifiers tagged the TCRbeta library. TCRdb used MiXCR to reprocess the PCR reads, holding one entry per CDR3 protein. The repertoire holds about 120,000 distinct CDR3 sequences, around 23% seen once, with about 10% in the top ten. Germline values: CDR1 DFQATT, CDR2 SNEGSKA (reference sequence). The CDR3 is made up of 12 amino acids. The germline V and J ends were trimmed by 6 bases and 8 bases, with 13 bases remaining between them. These data come from a study of T-cell reconstitution after alpha-beta-depleted transplantation in children. Whole-study findings and limits: Fresh T-cell production supplied most of the T-cell counts and diversity seen one year after transplant.

The receptor's source is a male patient aged 2 to 9 who had a stem cell transplant for chronic granulomatous disease, so the T cells may come from the graft donor. The J gene is TRBJ1-4, the V gene TRBV20-1; D may be TRBD1 (5 bases). Sequenced here: PBMCs, mostly from graft donor cells, sampled 180 days after TCRalphabeta/CD19-depleted stem cell transplant. The CDR3 nucleotides read TGCAGTGCCACACGGACACCCGAAAAACTGTTTTTT. As protein: CSATRTPEKLFF.